The T cell receptor (beta chain) described here comes from a study of T cells in Graves' hyperthyroidism and ophthalmopathy. Overall study findings and caveats: Model-based prediction identified ophthalmopathy a median around 6.5 months prior to its onset. In blood, most of the thyroid clonotypes expanded above 0.001 were also present.

Lactation, pregnancy, other autoimmune disease or uncontrolled infection led to exclusion of patients. Fresh peripheral blood, 9.5 to 10 ml of it, supplied the PBMCs. The germline CDR1 and CDR2 sequences are DFQATT and SNEGSKA (reference sequence). This CDR3 contains 15 residues. V shed 0 bases and J shed 1 base, with 13 bases lying between them. This clonotype was seen ten or more times. As yet, its antigen is unknown. Amplified TCR beta CDR3 regions derived from RNA transcripts. First-round RT-PCR of the TCR CDR3 relied on the HTBI primer set. TCRdb re-called the multiplex PCR reads with MiXCR, one entry per CDR3 protein. This sample has hundreds of thousands of distinct CDR3 sequences; roughly 15% occur once, and the top ten carry roughly 4.5%.

Sequenced material: blood. The chain has TRBV20-1 and TRBJ2-7; D call uncertain. This TCR was sampled from a woman in her forties with Graves' ophthalmopathy. CDR3 sequence reads: CSARDRWERSYEQYF. The CDR3 coding sequence is TGCAGTGCTAGAGATCGGTGGGAACGGTCCTACGAGCAGTACTTC.